This TCR beta chain was recovered during a study of shared clonotypes between healthy human individuals. Study-level findings and limits: Rarefaction demonstrated incomplete sorted-subset sequencing despite large depth.

Naive CD8 cells, CD45RO-negative and positively selected for CCR7, excluded terminally differentiated effector memory CD45RA+ cells. Details on this clone: Antigen specificity is unknown.

The method was immunoSEQ multiplex PCR; TCRdb's version includes in-frame clones alone and lacks a portion of them. The sample has about 2,200,000 clones; approximately 94% are singletons. Losses at the gene ends were 3 bases for V and 6 bases for J; bases not matched to a gene: 5. CDR1 and CDR2 from the germline V gene are SNHLY and FYNNEI. The CDR3 runs to 15 residues. This chain connects TRBV2 to TRBJ2-2, with 9 bases fitting TRBD1. The receptor was isolated from a man aged 18-30 years in good health. Some clones in this sample may be carry-over from other donors' samples. The sample consisted of naive CD8+ T cells from PBMCs. The CDR3 coding sequence is TGTGCCAGCAGTGAGAGGCACAGGGGGCCCGGGGAGCTGTTTTTT. Its translation is CASSERHRGPGELFF.